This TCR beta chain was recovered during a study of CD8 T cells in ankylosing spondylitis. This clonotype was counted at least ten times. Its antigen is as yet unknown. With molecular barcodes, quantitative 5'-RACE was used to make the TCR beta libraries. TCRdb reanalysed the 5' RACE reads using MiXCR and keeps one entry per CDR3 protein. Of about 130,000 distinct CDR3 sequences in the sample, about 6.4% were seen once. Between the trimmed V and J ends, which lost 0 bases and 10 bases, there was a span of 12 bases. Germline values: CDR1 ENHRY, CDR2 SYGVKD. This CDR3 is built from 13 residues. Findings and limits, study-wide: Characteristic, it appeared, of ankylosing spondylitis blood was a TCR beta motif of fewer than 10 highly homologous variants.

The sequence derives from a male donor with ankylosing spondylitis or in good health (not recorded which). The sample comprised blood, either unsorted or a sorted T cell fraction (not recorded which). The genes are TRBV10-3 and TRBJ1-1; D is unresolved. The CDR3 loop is CAISESEREGAFF. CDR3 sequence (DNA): TGTGCCATCAGTGAGTCGGAGAGGGAAGGAGCTTTCTTT.